This TCR beta chain stems from a study of shared clonotypes between healthy human individuals (dated by TCRdb to the early 2020s). In terms of the full investigation: Three men and a couple of women, aged 18 to 49 years, made up the cohort. For each donor, CD4 naive and CD4 memory were each given three plates, CD8 naive was given two plates, and CD8 memory was given one plate. To estimate repertoire size and how much clonotypes are shared between individuals, the study performed deep sequencing of blood TCR repertoires from a handful of healthy adults. To increase sequencing depth and limit assay-specific biases, TCR repertoire library preparation and sequencing were carried out by different laboratories using diverse techniques. Each donor's leukapheresis produced roughly between roughly 0.85 and 10 billion PBMCs. What the study reported, not specific to this receptor: Sampling was restricted to blood, and TCR repertoires in tissue are likely to differ from TCR repertoires in blood. Naive subsets generally had larger estimated clonotype richness than memory subsets. Clonotypes shared by all four sorted-subset donors showed higher generation probabilities than non-shared clonotypes. Rarefaction of sorted-subset datasets indicated incomplete sequencing despite the large sequencing depth. Pairwise subsampling led to the expectation that sequencing depth would affect the degree of clonotype sharing among donors. About 4.5% of naive CD4, around 3.5% of naive CD8, roughly 2.4% of memory CD4, and over 0.35% of memory CD8 clonotypes were shared across several donors. Because the study included only a small number of donors, the genetic and exposure-history diversity represented was limited.

The cysteine opens and the phenylalanine closes a CDR3 of 15 amino acids. The read is trimmed to its CDR3 DNA, 45 bases read in frame from base 1. Taken from the germline V gene (reference sequence), the CDR1 and CDR2 loops are LNHDA and SQIVND. Trimming at the junction amounts to 3 bases on V and 0 bases on J, and the germline ends lie 9 bases apart. Notes on this clone: Which antigen it targets is not known. The input lacks base qualities; no much larger clone sits a single base away. In the same sample, other DNA sequences code for this CDR3.

Using the deep immunoSEQ assay, TCR CDR3 regions were amplified from genomic DNA by multiplex PCR. Genomic DNA extracted from each cell subset was distributed evenly over all wells of several immunoSEQ 96-well plates, and each plate served as one replicate. For sorted subsets, 200 to 250 ng of genomic DNA, equivalent to 30,000 or so T cell genomes, went into each replicate PCR. Purified libraries were measured with a Qubit 3.0 fluorometer, size-checked on a Bioanalyzer 2100, and measured again with the KAPA Library Quantification kit. Each immunoSEQ 96-well plate was sequenced on its own single-read 150-cycle Illumina NextSeq 550 flow cell. Turning to the authors' computational methods: Because only junctional sequences without quality scores were contained in the immunoSEQ output, filtering matching that applied to full-length reads could not be performed. To assign V/J genes and CDR3, sequences were annotated using PyIR, a Python wrapper for IgBLAST v1.9, with IMGT germline references. Reads were filtered out if the reads had weak V/J assignments (E-value above 1e-6), no CDR3, stop codons, out-of-frame junctions, or ambiguous translated residues. A V3J clonotype was defined by an identical inferred V gene, J gene, and CDR3 amino acid sequence. The percentage overlap between two repertoires was calculated by dividing the number of shared unique clonotypes by the size of the smaller repertoire. Repertoire richness was assessed with RTK rarefaction, the Chao1 estimator, and Recon v2.1 estimates of unobserved clonotypes. Generation probabilities for all TCRbeta clonotypes obtained by the gDNA method from a handful of donors were computed using OLGA. Imported from immuneACCESS, the table was reduced by TCRdb to in-frame sequences with V and J called. These copies leave out some clones; in studies compared against another copy, an unresolved V gene accounts for under half, and the cause of the remainder is not known. That table gives V, J and clone size, and the DNA gave D and trimming. This sample is represented by roughly 2.1 million clones; 93% of them were singletons. 1.5% to 2% of the sample is in the top ten clones.

CD8 naive samples were obtained by positive selection for CCR7 among CD45RO-negative cells, yielding a CD45RA+CCR7+ population from which TemRA cells were excluded. Donors were healthy HIV-negative adults with no recently reported acute infections or vaccinations. Every donor was a Caucasian adult living in Nashville, Tennessee, USA. After blood collection by leukapheresis, PBMCs were isolated using Ficoll-Histopaque density gradient centrifugation and then cryopreserved in the vapor phase of liquid nitrogen. Purity and quantity of every magnetically sorted T cell population were checked by analytical flow cytometry. Each sorted fraction had its genomic DNA isolated and then quantified by UV absorbance on a Nanodrop 2000c.

The TCR sequence derives from a man between 18 and 35 years old in good health. Some clones in this sample may be carry-over from other donors' samples. What was sequenced was naive CD8+ T cells from PBMCs. Per the publication, the cell subset or site label means: CD45RA+CCR7+. Recombination joined TRBV19 with TRBJ2-1; the D gene cannot be resolved reliably. The CDR3 in this case is CASSIGPSSYNEQFF. In nucleotides, the sequence is TGTGCCAGTAGTATCGGACCGAGCTCCTACAATGAGCAGTTCTTC.